Shown below are 27 T cell receptor beta chains from a single sample sequenced in a study of T-cell reconstitution after alpha-beta-depleted transplantation in children. Unique molecular identifiers were incorporated during preparation of the TCRbeta library. TCRdb re-called the PCR reads through MiXCR, storing one row per CDR3 protein. This sample has fewer than 550,000 distinct CDR3 sequences, with approximately 10% found just once. The material sequenced was PBMCs, mostly from graft donor cells, taken 180 days after TCRalphabeta/CD19-depleted stem cell transplant. These receptors came from a female patient between 2 and 10 years old who had a stem cell transplant for aplastic anemia, so the T cells may come from the graft donor.

The sample holds a few counts of this clonotype. V and J are TRBV28 and TRBJ2-1; D call uncertain. CDR3 size: 15 residues. Germline V CDR1 and CDR2: MDHEN, SYDVKM. Deletions cut 10 bases from V and 1 base from J, with 17 bases between. The CDR3 DNA reads TGTGCCACCAATCTATGGGCTAGGTCCTACAATGAGCAGTTCTTC. It is translated as CATNLWARSYNEQFF.

The gene calls are TRBV7-2 and TRBJ2-1; 8 positions match TRBD2. The junction had 6 bases not matched to a gene; V was cut back by 6 bases and J by 2 bases. Per germline, CDR1 SGHTA and CDR2 FQGNSA. This CDR3 contains 15 residues. The CDR3 sequence is CASSRTSFPYNEQFF. DNA for the CDR3: TGTGCCAGCAGTCGGACTAGCTTCCCCTACAATGAGCAGTTCTTC.

This clonotype came up a few times. V and J are TRBV15 and TRBJ2-7; the D gene is possibly TRBD2 (6 bases). Trimming stripped 0 bases from V and 3 bases from J, with 9 bases between. This CDR3 region has 14 residues. Germline V gene sequence: CDR1 LNHNV, CDR2 YYDKDF (reference sequence). The CDR3: CATSRDRGLYEQYF. Written as DNA, the CDR3 is TGTGCCACCAGCAGAGATCGGGGACTCTACGAGCAGTACTTC.

Here the CDR3 reads CASSLETPGSAQHF. The CDR3 DNA sequence: TGTGCCAGCAGCTTAGAAACTCCGGGATCAGCCCAGCATTTT. V is TRBV7-9 and J is TRBJ1-5; D gene ambiguous. The CDR3 covers 14 residues. Trimming pared 1 base from V and 11 bases from J, leaving 15 bases between. Germline CDR1 reads SEHNR; CDR2 reads FQNEAQ (reference sequence).

The sample holds many counts of this clonotype. The CDR3 protein is CASSLSIGALGYEQYF. CDR3 bases: TGTGCCAGCAGTTTATCGATTGGGGCCCTAGGCTACGAGCAGTACTTC. The V gene is TRBV27, the J gene TRBJ2-7; TRBD1 is a possible D gene (5 bases). This CDR3 region has 16 residues. Trimming removed 0 bases at V and 3 bases at J, with 15 bases between. Germline V gives CDR1 MNHEY, CDR2 SMNVEV (reference sequence).

Many counts were recorded for this clonotype. The chain recombines TRBV29-1 with TRBJ2-3, with D uncertain. The germline CDR1 and CDR2 sequences are SQVTM and ANQGSEA. V was trimmed by 4 bases and J by 1 base, leaving 18 bases between them. CDR3 length: 16 residues. The CDR3 region has the DNA TGCAGCGTTGCGGCGGTTGACGGATACCGCACAGATACGCAGTATTTT. Encoded protein: CSVAAVDGYRTDTQYF.

In this sample, this clonotype turned up a few times. V gene TRBV2 combines with J gene TRBJ2-5; 10 nucleotides agree with TRBD1. V shed 8 bases and J 4 bases; nucleotides not matched to a gene: 7. Germline V CDR1 and CDR2: SNHLY, FYNNEI. The CDR3 runs 14 residues. This chain's CDR3 is CASSDRGRGETQYF. CDR3 coding DNA: TGTGCCAGCTCCGACAGGGGGCGCGGAGAGACCCAGTACTTC.

This sequence joins TRBV21-1 and TRBJ2-5; the table's TRBD2 call for D was not verified on the DNA. TRBV21-1 is listed as a pseudogene. This CDR3 comprises 16 residues. CDR3 coding DNA: TGTGCCAGCAGCAAAGGCCCTAGCGGCTACCAAGAGACCCAGTACTTC. Residues: CASSKGPSGYQETQYF.

There are a few counts of this clonotype. This chain connects TRBV7-3 to TRBJ1-1; D perhaps matches TRBD1 (6 bases). This CDR3 is 14 amino acids long. V lost 1 base to trimming and J lost 4 bases, with 10 bases between them. The germline CDR1 and CDR2 sequences are SGHTA and FQGTGA. CDR3 sequence (DNA): TGTGCCAGCAGCTTAAAAGGGGGAAGCACTGAAGCTTTCTTT. It yields the protein CASSLKGGSTEAFF.

This clonotype was observed a handful of times. The J gene is TRBJ2-7, the V gene TRBV28; TRBD2 matches at 7 bases. Per germline, CDR1 MDHEN and CDR2 SYDVKM. The junction had 9 bases not matched to a gene; V was cut back by 3 bases and J by 7 bases. The CDR3 has 14 amino acids. The CDR3, as DNA: TGTGCCAGCAGTTTGAAGGGAGGGCCGGGGGAGCAGTACGTC. It codes for CASSLKGGPGEQYV.

This clonotype was observed a handful of times. The chain is built from TRBV6-2 or TRBV6-3 and TRBJ2-2; D not certain. Deletions cut 7 bases from V and 4 bases from J, with 19 bases between. Germline CDR1 is MNHEY and CDR2 is SVGEGT. CDR3 length: 16 amino acids. CDR3 coding DNA: TGTGCCAGCACCTTACGCGCAGGACGCCTCACCGGGGAGCTGTTTTTT. Its translation: CASTLRAGRLTGELFF.

This clonotype was found a few times. V is TRBV7-2 and J is TRBJ2-5, with D possibly being TRBD1 (5 bases). The germline CDR1 and CDR2 sequences are SGHTA and FQGNSA. Trimming shortened V by 3 bases and J by 2 bases, and 19 bases separated the two germline ends. The CDR3 spans 17 residues. CDR3 sequence (DNA): TGTGCCAGCAGCTTTTTGTCCCCGCTAGGGGCGCAAGAGACCCAGTACTTC. Its translation: CASSFLSPLGAQETQYF.

This clonotype turned up a few times. The chain links TRBV7-2 to TRBJ2-3, with a weak D call TRBD2 (6 bases). Per germline, CDR1 SGHTA and CDR2 FQGNSA. There are 16 residues in the CDR3. Trimming removed 2 bases from V and 3 bases from J, with 15 bases in between. CDR3 sequence (DNA): TGTGCCAGCAGCTTATCTTTCGGGAGTGGGACAGATACGCAGTATTTT. Translating gives CASSLSFGSGTDTQYF.

This clonotype was seen a handful of times. The rearrangement links TRBV5-1 to TRBJ2-1; the match to TRBD2 covers 11 bases. The V gene's germline CDR1 is SGHRS and CDR2 YFSETQ. The CDR3 has 16 residues. V was pared by 0 bases and J by 4 bases, with 3 bases of the junction left unmatched. This chain's CDR3 is CASSLGASGGYNEQFF. The CDR3 nucleotides are TGCGCCAGCAGCTTGGGGGCTAGCGGGGGGTACAATGAGCAGTTCTTC.

In its sample, this clonotype was seen a few times. The chain couples TRBV9 to TRBJ2-1; 9 bases are shared with TRBD2. CDR1 is SGDLS and CDR2 is YYNGEE in the germline V gene. The CDR3 covers 18 residues. Trimming cost V 4 bases and J 4 bases; bases outside gene matches: 15. The CDR3 DNA reads as TGTGCCAGCAGCCCACGGTCCGCCGGGACTAGCCATTACAATGAGCAGTTCTTC. Protein sequence: CASSPRSAGTSHYNEQFF.

This clonotype was seen a few times. The CDR3 is CASSPAPFLETQGRNIQYF. DNA of the CDR3: TGTGCCAGCAGTCCGGCCCCCTTTCTGGAGACCCAAGGGAGAAACATTCAGTACTTC. The chain links TRBV2 to TRBJ2-4; D might be TRBD2 (5 bases). Germline CDR1 is SNHLY and CDR2 is FYNNEI. The ends were cut back, 5 bases at V and 6 bases at J, with 29 bases in the middle. There are 19 residues in the CDR3.

The V and J genes are TRBV12-3 or TRBV12-4 and TRBJ2-5, with TRBD1 matching 9 bases. This CDR3 spans 16 amino acids. The ends lost 6 bases at V and 1 base at J; junction bases unmatched: 9. CDR3 nucleotide sequence: TGTGCCAGCAGGCCCACCGGGACAGGGCCCCAAGAGACCCAGTACTTC. Its protein product is CASRPTGTGPQETQYF.

V usage is TRBV15 and J usage is TRBJ1-6; D is undetermined. Germline CDR1 LNHNV, CDR2 YYDKDF (reference sequence). CDR3 length: 15 amino acids. V shed 0 bases and J shed 7 bases, with 10 bases lying between them. The CDR3 is CATSREEGPNSPLHF. The CDR3 bases are TGTGCCACCAGCAGAGAAGAGGGTCCAAATTCACCCCTCCACTTT.

The chain links TRBV7-9 to TRBJ1-5; D unclear. Trimming removed 0 bases at V and 9 bases at J, with 12 bases between. CDR1 and CDR2 from the germline V gene are SEHNR and FQNEAQ (reference sequence). This CDR3 spans 14 amino acids. Here the CDR3 DNA reads TGTGCCAGCAGCTTAGCCCCAACCTCAGCGCCCCAGCATTTT. Translated, it gives CASSLAPTSAPQHF.

On this clonotype itself: This may stem from a read error, because a much larger clone lies one nucleotide away. The V call is TRBV5-1, the J call TRBJ1-2; D unresolved. V was cut by 2 bases and J by 4 bases, with 9 bases left in between. In germline, CDR1 is SGHRS, CDR2 YFSETQ. The CDR3 totals 13 residues. CDR3 amino acids: CASSLNHGYGYTF. The CDR3 DNA is TGCGCCAGCAGCTTAAATCATGGCTATGGCTACACCTTC.

This clonotype was seen a handful of times. This sequence joins TRBV5-1 and TRBJ2-3, with D unclear. The CDR3 is 12 residues long. V lost 1 base, J lost 4 bases, and 4 bases lay in between. Germline assignment: CDR1 SGHRS and CDR2 YFSETQ. For the CDR3, the DNA is TGCGCCAGCAGCTTGCCTCCAGATACGCAGTATTTT. Its translation: CASSLPPDTQYF.

A few counts support this clonotype. The chain recombines TRBV10-3 with TRBJ2-7; TRBD2 is a possible D gene (7 bases). The CDR3 is made up of 14 amino acids. Deletions cut 3 bases from V and 5 bases from J, with 14 bases between. Germline V gene sequence: CDR1 ENHRY, CDR2 SYGVKD. The CDR3 reads CAISDPAGADEQYF. DNA for the CDR3: TGTGCCATCAGTGACCCGGCGGGGGCCGACGAGCAGTACTTC.

This clonotype has a handful of counts. V and J are TRBV12-3 or TRBV12-4 and TRBJ2-7, with TRBD1 identical over 8 bases. The CDR3 runs to 15 residues. V trimming: 1 base; J trimming: 9 bases; junction bases outside the gene matches: 11. CDR3 bases: TGTGCCAGCAGTTTAGGCGGGACAGGCGCTTCGGGGCAGTACGTC. It codes for CASSLGGTGASGQYV.

In this sample, this clonotype turned up a few times. The chain joins TRBV20-1 to TRBJ2-1, with D maybe TRBD1 (7 bases). V was cut by 6 bases and J by 0 bases, with 21 bases left in between. The CDR3 runs to 17 residues. Germline values: CDR1 DFQATT, CDR2 SNEGSKA (reference sequence). As DNA, the CDR3 is TGCAGTGCCCAGGGGGGTACGGGCAGGGTCTCCTACAATGAGCAGTTCTTC. Its translation is CSAQGGTGRVSYNEQFF.

The chain joins TRBV7-2 to TRBJ2-1; D is possibly TRBD1 or TRBD2 (6 bases each). Trimming stripped 6 bases from V and 7 bases from J, with 19 bases between. From germline, CDR1 is SGHTA and CDR2 FQGNSA. CDR3 length: 15 amino acids. CDR3 region: CASSLPGARENEQFF. The CDR3 DNA sequence: TGTGCCAGCAGTCTTCCGGGGGCGAGGGAGAATGAGCAGTTCTTC.

This clonotype has a handful of counts. The chain carries TRBV14 and TRBJ1-5; no clear D gene. Between the trimmed V and J ends, which lost 4 bases and 9 bases, there was a span of 19 bases. In germline, CDR1 is SGHDN, CDR2 FVKESK. The CDR3 has 15 residues. The CDR3 bases are TGTGCCAGCAGCCTTAGACCGGGCGCGGGGAGGCCCCAGCATTTT. This sequence encodes CASSLRPGAGRPQHF.

The V call is TRBV29-1, the J call TRBJ2-3, with 11 bases lining up with TRBD2. V shed 4 bases and J 4 bases; nucleotides not matched to a gene: 7. The CDR3 loop spans 15 amino acids. CDR1 SQVTM and CDR2 ANQGSEA come from the germline V gene. The CDR3 DNA is TGCAGCGTTGGGACTAGCGGGCCCCCTGCAGATACGCAGTATTTT. Translating it yields CSVGTSGPPADTQYF.